The table lists the clone carrying this TCR beta chain with a few counts. Its antigen is not known. This sample stems from a study of response to subunit inactivated influenza vaccine. The CDR3 runs 14 residues. Germline V gene lookup returns CDR1 SEHNR and CDR2 FQNEAQ (reference sequence). The V end lost 5 bases, the J end lost 5 bases, and 15 bases lay between the germline ends. Study-wide results and caveats: Every seasonal influenza vaccination brings in few new T cells, the authors suggested.

Via MiXCR, TCRdb re-called the RT-PCR reads, giving one row per CDR3 protein. The sample carries about 300,000 distinct CDR3 sequences, around 22% recorded once. The V gene is TRBV7-9, the J gene TRBJ1-1, with TRBD1 as a possible D gene (6 bases). The specimen was PBMCs from blood, collected about 19 months after vaccination. This sequence originates from a man aged 50-75 years who received an inactivated influenza vaccine. CDR3: CASSLEQGRTEAFF. CDR3 bases: TGTGCCAGCAGCCTTGAACAGGGAAGAACTGAAGCTTTCTTT.